The clone carrying this TCR beta chain was seen at least ten times. What it recognizes is unknown. Germline-derived CDR1 and CDR2 are SGHTA and FQGNSA. The CDR3 consists of 15 residues. V was pared by 5 bases and J by 4 bases, with 3 bases of the junction left unmatched. One entry per CDR3 protein, called by TCRdb with MiXCR from the reads. The sample lists hundreds of thousands of distinct CDR3 sequences; roughly 30% were seen once. These data come from a study of T cell repertoires in cytomegalovirus infection. Study background: Selection of CMV epitopes for the study included recently identified HLA-C-restricted and well-studied HLA-B-restricted ones. From public TCR beta signatures came an indication of both CMV infection and matching HLA type.

General observations from the study: CMV-specific TCR beta clonotypes restricted by HLA-C dominated the ex vivo response. Pooled public TCR beta family frequency picked out CMV carriers with the relevant HLA.

This sample comprised cultured PBMCs, obtained from culture after CMV antigen stimulation. The rearrangement links TRBV7-2 to TRBJ2-5; 14 positions match TRBD2. The source is a human donor in good health (CMV status not recorded). Some clones in this sample may be carry-over from other donors' samples. This CDR3 is CASSTGTSGGETQYF. The CDR3 nucleotides read TGTGCCAGCAGCACCGGGACTAGCGGGGGAGAGACCCAGTACTTC.